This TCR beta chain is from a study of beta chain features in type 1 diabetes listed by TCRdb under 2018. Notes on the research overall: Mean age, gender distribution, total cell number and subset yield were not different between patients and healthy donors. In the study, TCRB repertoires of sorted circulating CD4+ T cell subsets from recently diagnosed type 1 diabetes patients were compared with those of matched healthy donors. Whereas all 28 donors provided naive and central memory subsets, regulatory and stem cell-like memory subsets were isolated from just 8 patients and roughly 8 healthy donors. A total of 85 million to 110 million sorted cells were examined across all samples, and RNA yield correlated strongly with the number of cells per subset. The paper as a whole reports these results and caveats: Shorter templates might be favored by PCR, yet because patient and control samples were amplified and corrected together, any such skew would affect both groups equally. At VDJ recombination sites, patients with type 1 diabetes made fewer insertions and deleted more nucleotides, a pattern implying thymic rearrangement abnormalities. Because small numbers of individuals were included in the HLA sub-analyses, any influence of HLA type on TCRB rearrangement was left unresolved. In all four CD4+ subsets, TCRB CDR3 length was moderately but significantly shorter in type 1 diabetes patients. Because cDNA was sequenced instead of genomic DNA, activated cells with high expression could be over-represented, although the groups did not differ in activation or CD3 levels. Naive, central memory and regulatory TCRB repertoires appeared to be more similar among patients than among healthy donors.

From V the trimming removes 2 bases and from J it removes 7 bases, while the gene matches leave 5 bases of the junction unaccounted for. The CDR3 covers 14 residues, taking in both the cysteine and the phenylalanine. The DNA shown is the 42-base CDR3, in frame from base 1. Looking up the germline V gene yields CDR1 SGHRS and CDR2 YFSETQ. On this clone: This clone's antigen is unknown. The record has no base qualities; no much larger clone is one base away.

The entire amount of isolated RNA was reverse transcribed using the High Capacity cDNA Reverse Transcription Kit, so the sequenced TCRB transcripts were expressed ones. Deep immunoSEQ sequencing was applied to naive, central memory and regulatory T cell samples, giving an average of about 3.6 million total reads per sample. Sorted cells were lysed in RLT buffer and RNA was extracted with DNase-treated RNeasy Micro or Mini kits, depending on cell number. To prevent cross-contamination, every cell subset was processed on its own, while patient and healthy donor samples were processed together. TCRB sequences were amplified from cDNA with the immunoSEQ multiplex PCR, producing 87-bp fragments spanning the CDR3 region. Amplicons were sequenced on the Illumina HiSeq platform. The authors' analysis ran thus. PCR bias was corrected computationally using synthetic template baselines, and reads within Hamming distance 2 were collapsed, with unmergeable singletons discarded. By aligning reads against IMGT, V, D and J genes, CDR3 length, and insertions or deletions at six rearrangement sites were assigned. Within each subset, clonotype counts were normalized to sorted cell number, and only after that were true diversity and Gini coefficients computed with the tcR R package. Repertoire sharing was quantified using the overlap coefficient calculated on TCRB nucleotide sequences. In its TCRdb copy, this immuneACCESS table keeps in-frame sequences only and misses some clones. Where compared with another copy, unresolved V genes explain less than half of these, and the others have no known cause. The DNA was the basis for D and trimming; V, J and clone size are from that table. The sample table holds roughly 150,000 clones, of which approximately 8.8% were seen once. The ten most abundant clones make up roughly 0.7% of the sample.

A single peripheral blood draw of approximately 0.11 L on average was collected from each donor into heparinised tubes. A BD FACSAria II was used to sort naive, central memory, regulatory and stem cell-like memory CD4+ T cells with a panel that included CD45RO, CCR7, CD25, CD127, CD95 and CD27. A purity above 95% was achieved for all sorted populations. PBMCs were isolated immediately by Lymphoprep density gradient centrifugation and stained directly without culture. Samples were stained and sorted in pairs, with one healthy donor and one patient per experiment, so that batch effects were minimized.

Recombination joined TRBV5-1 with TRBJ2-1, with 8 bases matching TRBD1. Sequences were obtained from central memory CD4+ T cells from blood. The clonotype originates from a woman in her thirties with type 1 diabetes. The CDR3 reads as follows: CASSFRQGLNEQFF. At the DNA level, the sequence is TGCGCCAGCAGCTTTAGACAGGGGTTGAATGAGCAGTTCTTC.